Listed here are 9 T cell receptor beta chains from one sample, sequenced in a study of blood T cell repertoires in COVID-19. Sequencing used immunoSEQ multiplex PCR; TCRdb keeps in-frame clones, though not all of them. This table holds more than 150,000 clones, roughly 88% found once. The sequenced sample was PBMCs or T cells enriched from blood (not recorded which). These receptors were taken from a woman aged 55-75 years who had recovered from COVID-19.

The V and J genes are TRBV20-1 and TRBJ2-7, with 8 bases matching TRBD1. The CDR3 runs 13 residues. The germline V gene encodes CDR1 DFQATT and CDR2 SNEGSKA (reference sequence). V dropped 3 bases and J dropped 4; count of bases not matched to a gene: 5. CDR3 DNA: TGCAGTGCTAGTTGGACAGGGCCATACGAGCAGTACTTC. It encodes CSASWTGPYEQYF.

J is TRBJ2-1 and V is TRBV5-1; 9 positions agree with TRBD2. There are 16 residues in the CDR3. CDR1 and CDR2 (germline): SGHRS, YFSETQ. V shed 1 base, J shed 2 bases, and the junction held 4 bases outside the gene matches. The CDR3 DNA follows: TGCGCCAGCAGCTTGACAGTAGCGGGGGCCTACAATGAGCAGTTCTTC. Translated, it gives CASSLTVAGAYNEQFF.

The CDR3 reads CSVLGGPDRGPGEQFF. As DNA, the CDR3 is TGCAGCGTTTTAGGGGGGCCGGACAGGGGGCCAGGTGAGCAGTTCTTC. V gene TRBV29-1 combines with J gene TRBJ2-1; 11 bases fit TRBD1. Germline CDR1 reads SQVTM; CDR2 reads ANQGSEA. The CDR3 totals 16 residues. Trimming at V came to 5 bases and at J to 9 bases, leaving 15 bases not matched to a gene.

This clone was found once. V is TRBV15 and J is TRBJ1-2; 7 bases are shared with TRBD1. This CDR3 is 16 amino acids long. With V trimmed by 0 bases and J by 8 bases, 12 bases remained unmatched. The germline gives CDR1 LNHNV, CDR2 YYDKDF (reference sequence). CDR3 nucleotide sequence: TGTGCCACCAGCAGAGATCCCCGACAGGGCAACAGCGGCTACACCTTC. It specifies CATSRDPRQGNSGYTF. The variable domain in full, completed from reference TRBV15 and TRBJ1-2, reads DAMVIQNPRYQVTQFGKPVTLSCSQTLNHNVMYWYQQKSSQAPKLLFHYYDKDFNNEADTPDNFQSRRPNTSFCFLDIRSPGLGDTAMYLCATSRDPRQGNSGYTFGSGTRLTVV.

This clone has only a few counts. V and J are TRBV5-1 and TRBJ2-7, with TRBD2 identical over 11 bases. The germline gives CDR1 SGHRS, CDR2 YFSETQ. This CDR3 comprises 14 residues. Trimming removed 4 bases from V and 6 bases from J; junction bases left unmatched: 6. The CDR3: CASSRTGLAAEQYF. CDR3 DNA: TGCGCCAGCAGCCGAACGGGACTAGCGGCCGAGCAGTACTTC. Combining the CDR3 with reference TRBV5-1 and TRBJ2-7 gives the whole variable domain KAGVTQTPRYLIKTRGQQVTLSCSPISGHRSVSWYQQTPGQGLQFLFEYFSETQRNKGNFPGRFSGRQFSNSRSEMNVSTLELGDSALYLCASSRTGLAAEQYFGPGTRLTVT.

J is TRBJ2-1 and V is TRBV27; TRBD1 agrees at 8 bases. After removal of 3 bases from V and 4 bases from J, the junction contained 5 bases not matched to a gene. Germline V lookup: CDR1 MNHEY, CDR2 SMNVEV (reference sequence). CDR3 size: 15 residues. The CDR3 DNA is TGTGCCAGCAGTTTGGACAGGGCCAGATACAATGAGCAGTTCTTC. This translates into CASSLDRARYNEQFF.

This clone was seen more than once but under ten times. The CDR3 is CASKGLGNTEAFF. Written as DNA, the CDR3 is TGTGCCAGTAAGGGACTGGGAAACACTGAAGCTTTCTTT. J is TRBJ1-1 and V is TRBV19; possibly TRBD1 for D (5 bases). This CDR3 is built from 13 residues. The V end lost 7 bases, the J end lost 2 bases, and 11 bases lay between the germline ends. CDR1 and CDR2 from the germline V gene are LNHDA and SQIVND (reference sequence). The variable domain in full, completed from reference TRBV19 and TRBJ1-1, reads DGGITQSPKYLFRKEGQNVTLSCEQNLNHDAMYWYRQDPGQGLRLIYYSQIVNDFQKGDIAEGYSVSREKKESFPLTVTSAQKNPTAFYLCASKGLGNTEAFFGQGTRLTVV.

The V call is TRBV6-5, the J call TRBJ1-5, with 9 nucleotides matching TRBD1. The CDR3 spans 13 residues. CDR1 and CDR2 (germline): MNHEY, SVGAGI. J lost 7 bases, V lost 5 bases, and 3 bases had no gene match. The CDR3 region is CASSPGQGQPQHF. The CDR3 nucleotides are TGTGCCAGCAGTCCGGGACAGGGACAGCCCCAGCATTTT.

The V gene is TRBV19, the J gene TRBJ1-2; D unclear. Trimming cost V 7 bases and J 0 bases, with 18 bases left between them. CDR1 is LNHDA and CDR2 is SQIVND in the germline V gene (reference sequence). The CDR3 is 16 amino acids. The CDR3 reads CASISRWQEPNYGYTF. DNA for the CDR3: TGTGCCAGTATCTCCCGGTGGCAGGAACCTAACTATGGCTACACCTTC. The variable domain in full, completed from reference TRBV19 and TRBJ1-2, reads DGGITQSPKYLFRKEGQNVTLSCEQNLNHDAMYWYRQDPGQGLRLIYYSQIVNDFQKGDIAEGYSVSREKKESFPLTVTSAQKNPTAFYLCASISRWQEPNYGYTFGSGTRLTVV.